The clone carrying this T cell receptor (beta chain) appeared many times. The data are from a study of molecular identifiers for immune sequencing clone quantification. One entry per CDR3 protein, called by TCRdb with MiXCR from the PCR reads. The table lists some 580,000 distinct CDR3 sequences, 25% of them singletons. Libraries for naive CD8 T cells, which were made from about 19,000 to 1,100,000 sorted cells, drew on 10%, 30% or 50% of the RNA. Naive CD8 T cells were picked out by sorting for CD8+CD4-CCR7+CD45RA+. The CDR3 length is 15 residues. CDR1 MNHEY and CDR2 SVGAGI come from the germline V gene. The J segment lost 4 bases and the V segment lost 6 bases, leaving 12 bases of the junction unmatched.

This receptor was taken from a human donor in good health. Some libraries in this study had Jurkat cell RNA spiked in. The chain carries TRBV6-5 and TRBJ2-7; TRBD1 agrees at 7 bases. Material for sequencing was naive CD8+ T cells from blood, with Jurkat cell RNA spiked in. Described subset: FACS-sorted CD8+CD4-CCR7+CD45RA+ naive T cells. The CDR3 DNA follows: TGTGCCAGCAGCAGTTACTCTGGACAGGATTACGAGCAGTACTTC. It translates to CASSSYSGQDYEQYF.